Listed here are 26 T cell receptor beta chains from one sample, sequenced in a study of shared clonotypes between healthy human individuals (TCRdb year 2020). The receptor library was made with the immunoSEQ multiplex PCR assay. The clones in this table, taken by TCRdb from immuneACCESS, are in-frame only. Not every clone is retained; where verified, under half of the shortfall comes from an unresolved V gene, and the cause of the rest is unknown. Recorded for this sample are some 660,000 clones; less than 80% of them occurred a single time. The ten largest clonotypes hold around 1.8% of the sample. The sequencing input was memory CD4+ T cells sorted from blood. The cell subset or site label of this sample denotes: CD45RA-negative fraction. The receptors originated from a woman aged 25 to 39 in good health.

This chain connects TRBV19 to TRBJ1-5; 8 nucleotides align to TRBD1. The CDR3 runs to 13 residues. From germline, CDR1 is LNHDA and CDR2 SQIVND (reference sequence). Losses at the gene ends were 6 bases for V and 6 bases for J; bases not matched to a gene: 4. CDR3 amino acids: CASRQTGVQPQHF. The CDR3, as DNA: TGTGCCAGTAGACAGACAGGGGTTCAGCCCCAGCATTTT.

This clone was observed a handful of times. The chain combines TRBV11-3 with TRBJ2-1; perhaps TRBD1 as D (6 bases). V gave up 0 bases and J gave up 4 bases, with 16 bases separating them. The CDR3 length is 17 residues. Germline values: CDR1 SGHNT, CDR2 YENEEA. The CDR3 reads CASSLDGGVGGYNEQFF. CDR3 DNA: TGTGCCAGCAGCTTAGATGGGGGCGTGGGTGGTTACAATGAGCAGTTCTTC. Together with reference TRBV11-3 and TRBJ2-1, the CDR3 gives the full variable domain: EAGVVQSPRYKIIEKKQPVAFWCNPISGHNTLYWYLQNLGQGPELLIRYENEEAVDDSQLPKDRFSAERLKGVDSTLKIQPAELGDSAVYLCASSLDGGVGGYNEQFFGPGTRLTVL.

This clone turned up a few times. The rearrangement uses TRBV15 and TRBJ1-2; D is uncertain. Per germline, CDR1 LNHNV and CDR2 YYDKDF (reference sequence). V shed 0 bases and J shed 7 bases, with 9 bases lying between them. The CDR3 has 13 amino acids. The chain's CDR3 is CATSRDEVSGYTF. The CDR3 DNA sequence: TGTGCCACCAGCAGAGATGAAGTGTCTGGCTACACCTTC.

CDR3: CASSLFPDNEQFF. Written as DNA, the CDR3 is TGCGCCAGCAGCTTGTTTCCCGACAATGAGCAGTTCTTC. This rearrangement joins TRBV5-1 to TRBJ2-1; D is unclear. This CDR3 is built from 13 residues. V lost 1 base to trimming and J lost 5 bases, with 7 bases between them. Germline CDR1 and CDR2: SGHRS and YFSETQ.

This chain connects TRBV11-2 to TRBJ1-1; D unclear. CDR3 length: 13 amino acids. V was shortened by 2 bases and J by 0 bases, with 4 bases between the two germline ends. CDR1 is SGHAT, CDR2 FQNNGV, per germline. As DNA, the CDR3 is TGTGCCAGCAGCTTAACGTTGAACACTGAAGCTTTCTTT. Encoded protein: CASSLTLNTEAFF.

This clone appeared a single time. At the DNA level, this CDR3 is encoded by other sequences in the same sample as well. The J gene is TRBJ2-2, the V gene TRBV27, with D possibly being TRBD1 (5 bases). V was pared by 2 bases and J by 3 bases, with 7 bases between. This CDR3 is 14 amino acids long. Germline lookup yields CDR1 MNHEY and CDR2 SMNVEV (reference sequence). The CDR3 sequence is CASSLQGYTGELFF. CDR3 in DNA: TGTGCCAGCAGTTTACAGGGTTACACCGGGGAGCTGTTTTTT.

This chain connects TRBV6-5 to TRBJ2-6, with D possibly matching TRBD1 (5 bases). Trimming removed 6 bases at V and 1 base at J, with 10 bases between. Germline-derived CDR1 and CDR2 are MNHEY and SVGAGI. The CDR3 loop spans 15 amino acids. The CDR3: CASRPQASGANVLTF. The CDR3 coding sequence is TGTGCCAGCAGACCACAGGCTTCTGGGGCCAACGTCCTGACTTTC.

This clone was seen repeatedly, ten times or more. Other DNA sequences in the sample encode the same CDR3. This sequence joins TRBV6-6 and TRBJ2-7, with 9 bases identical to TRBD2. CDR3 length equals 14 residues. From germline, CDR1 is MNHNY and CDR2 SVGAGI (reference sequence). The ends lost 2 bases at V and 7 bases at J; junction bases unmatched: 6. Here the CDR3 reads CASSYGGRAGEQYF. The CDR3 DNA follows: TGTGCCAGCAGTTACGGCGGGAGGGCCGGAGAGCAGTACTTC.

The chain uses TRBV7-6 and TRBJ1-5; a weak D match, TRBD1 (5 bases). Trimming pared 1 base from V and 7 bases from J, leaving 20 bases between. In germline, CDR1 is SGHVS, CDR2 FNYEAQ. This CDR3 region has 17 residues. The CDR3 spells CASSLEPSRDHGQPQHF. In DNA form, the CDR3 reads TGTGCCAGCAGCTTAGAGCCCTCCAGGGACCACGGGCAGCCCCAGCATTTT. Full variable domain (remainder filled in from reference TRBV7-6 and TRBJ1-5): GAGVSQSPRYKVTKRGQDVALRCDPISGHVSLYWYRQALGQGPEFLTYFNYEAQQDKSGLPNDRFSAERPEGSISTLTIQRTEQRDSAMYRCASSLEPSRDHGQPQHFGDGTRLSIL.

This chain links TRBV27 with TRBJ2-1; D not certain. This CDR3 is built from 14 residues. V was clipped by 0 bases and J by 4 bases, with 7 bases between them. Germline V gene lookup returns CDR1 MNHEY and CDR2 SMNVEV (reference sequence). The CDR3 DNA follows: TGTGCCAGCAGTTTATCTGTGGAATACAATGAGCAGTTCTTC. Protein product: CASSLSVEYNEQFF.

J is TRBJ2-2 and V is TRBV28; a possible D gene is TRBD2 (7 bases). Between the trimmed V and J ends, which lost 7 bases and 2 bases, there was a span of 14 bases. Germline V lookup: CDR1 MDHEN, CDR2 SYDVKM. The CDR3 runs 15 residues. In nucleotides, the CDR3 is TGTGCCAGCACCTCCGGGGGGCACAACACCGGGGAGCTGTTTTTT. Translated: CASTSGGHNTGELFF. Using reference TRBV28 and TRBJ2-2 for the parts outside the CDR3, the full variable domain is DVKVTQSSRYLVKRTGEKVFLECVQDMDHENMFWYRQDPGLGLRLIYFSYDVKMKEKGDIPEGYSVSREKKERFSLILESASTNQTSMYLCASTSGGHNTGELFFGEGSRLTVL.

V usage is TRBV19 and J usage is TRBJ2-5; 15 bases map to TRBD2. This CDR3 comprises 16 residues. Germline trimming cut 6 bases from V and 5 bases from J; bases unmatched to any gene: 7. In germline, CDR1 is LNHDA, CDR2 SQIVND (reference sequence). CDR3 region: CASRSGTSGRRETQYF. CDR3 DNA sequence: TGTGCCAGTAGATCCGGGACTAGCGGGAGGAGGGAGACCCAGTACTTC.

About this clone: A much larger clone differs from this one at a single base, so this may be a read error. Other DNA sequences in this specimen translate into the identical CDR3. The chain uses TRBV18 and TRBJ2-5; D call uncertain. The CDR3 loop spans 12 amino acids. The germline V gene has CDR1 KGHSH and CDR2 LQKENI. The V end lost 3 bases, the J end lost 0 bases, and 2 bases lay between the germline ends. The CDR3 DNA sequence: TGTGCCAGCTCACCTTACCAAGAGACCCAGTACTTC. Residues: CASSPYQETQYF.

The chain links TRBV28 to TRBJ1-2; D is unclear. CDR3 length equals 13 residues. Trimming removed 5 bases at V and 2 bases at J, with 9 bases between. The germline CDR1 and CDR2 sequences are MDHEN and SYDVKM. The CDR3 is CASSADGNYGYTF. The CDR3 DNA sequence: TGTGCCAGCAGTGCTGACGGGAACTATGGCTACACCTTC.

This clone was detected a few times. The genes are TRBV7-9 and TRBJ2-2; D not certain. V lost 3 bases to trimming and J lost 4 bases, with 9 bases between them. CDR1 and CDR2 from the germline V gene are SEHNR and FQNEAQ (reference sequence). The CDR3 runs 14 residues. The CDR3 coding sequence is TGTGCCAGCAGCTTCTTGGCCACCACCGGGGAGCTGTTTTTT. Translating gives CASSFLATTGELFF.

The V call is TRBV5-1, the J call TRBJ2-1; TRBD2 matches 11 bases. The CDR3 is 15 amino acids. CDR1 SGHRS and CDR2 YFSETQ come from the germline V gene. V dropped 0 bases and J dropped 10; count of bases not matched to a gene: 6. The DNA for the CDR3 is TGCGCCAGCAGCTTGGGTAGCGGGAGGGCCGTAGAGCAGTTCTTC. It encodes CASSLGSGRAVEQFF.

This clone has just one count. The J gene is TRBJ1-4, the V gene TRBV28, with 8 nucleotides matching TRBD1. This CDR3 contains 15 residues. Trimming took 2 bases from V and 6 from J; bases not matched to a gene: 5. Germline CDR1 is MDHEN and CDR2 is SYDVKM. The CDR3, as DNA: TGTGCCAGCAGTTTAGACAGGGGACTGGATGAAAAACTGTTTTTT. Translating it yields CASSLDRGLDEKLFF.

The CDR3 bases are TGTGCCAGCAGATCAAATGGAAACACCATATATTTT. Protein product: CASRSNGNTIYF. J is TRBJ1-3 and V is TRBV11-2; D is unresolved. Germline V gene sequence: CDR1 SGHAT, CDR2 FQNNGV. Trimming shortened V by 6 bases and J by 3 bases, and 6 bases separated the two germline ends. The CDR3 contains 12 residues.

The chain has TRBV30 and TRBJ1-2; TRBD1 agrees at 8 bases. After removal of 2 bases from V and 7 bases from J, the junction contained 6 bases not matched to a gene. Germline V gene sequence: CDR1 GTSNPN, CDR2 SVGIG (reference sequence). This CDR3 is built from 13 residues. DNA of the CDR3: TGTGCCTGGAGTCAGACAGGGGTCTCTGGCTACACCTTC. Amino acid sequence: CAWSQTGVSGYTF.

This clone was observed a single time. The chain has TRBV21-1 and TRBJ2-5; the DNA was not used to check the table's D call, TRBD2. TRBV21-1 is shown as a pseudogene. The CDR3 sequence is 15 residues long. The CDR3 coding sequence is TGTGCCAGCAGCAAACTCGCGGGAGTGGGAGAGACCCAGTACTTC. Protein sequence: CASSKLAGVGETQYF.

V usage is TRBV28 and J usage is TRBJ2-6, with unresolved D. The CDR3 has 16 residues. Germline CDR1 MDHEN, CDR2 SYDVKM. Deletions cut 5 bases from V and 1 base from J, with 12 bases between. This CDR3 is CASSIRLGSGANVLTF. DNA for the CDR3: TGTGCCAGCAGTATCCGACTGGGGTCTGGGGCCAACGTCCTGACTTTC. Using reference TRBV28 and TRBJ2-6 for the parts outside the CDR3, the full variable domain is DVKVTQSSRYLVKRTGEKVFLECVQDMDHENMFWYRQDPGLGLRLIYFSYDVKMKEKGDIPEGYSVSREKKERFSLILESASTNQTSMYLCASSIRLGSGANVLTFGAGSRLTVL.

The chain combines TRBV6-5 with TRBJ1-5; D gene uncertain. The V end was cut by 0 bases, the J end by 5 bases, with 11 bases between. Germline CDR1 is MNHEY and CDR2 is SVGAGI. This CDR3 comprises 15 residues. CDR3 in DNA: TGTGCCAGCAGTTACTCGAGGCAGCACGATCAGCCCCAGCATTTT. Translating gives CASSYSRQHDQPQHF.

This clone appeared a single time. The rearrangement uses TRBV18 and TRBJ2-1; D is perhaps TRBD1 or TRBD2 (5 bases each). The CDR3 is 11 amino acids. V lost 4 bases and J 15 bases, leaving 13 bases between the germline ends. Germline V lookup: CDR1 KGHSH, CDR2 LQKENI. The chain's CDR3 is CASSLGDRSFF. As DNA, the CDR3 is TGTGCCAGCTCACTCGGGGACCGCTCGTTCTTC.

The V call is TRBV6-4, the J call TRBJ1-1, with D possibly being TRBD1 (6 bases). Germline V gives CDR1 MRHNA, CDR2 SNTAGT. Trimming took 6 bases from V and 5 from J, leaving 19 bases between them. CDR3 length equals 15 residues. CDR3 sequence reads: CASRPLAGEETEAFF. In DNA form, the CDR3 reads TGTGCCAGCAGACCCTTGGCAGGGGAGGAAACTGAAGCTTTCTTT.

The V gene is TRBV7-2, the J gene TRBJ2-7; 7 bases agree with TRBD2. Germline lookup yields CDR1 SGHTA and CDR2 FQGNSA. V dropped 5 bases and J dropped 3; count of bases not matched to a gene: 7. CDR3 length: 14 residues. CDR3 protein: CASSPSSGRYEQYF. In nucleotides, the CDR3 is TGTGCCAGCAGCCCCTCTAGCGGACGCTACGAGCAGTACTTC. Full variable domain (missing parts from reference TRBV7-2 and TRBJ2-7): GAGVSQSPSNKVTEKGKDVELRCDPISGHTALYWYRQSLGQGLEFLIYFQGNSAPDKSGLPSDRFSAERTGGSVSTLTIQRTQQEDSAVYLCASSPSSGRYEQYFGPGTRLTVT.

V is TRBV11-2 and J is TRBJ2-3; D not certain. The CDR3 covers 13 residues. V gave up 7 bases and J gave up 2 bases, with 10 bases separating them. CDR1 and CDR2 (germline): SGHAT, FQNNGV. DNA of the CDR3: TGTGCCAGCACCCATCCCTCCACAGATACGCAGTATTTT. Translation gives CASTHPSTDTQYF.